These 20 T cell receptor beta chains were all obtained from the same sample, sequenced in a study of T cell responses to AZD1222 COVID-19 vaccine (dated by TCRdb to about 2021). The sample's time point label is to be understood as: baseline before first vaccination. Preparation of the library involved the immunoSEQ multiplex PCR assay. In its TCRdb copy, this immuneACCESS table keeps in-frame sequences only and misses some clones. Where compared with another copy, unresolved V genes explain less than half of these, and the others have no known cause. For this sample there are about 100,000 clones; roughly 88% appear just once. Over 6.5% of the sample goes to the ten largest clones. The sequences come from peripheral blood, collected on day 0 of AZD1222 vaccination. These receptors originate from an adult in good health.

This chain joins TRBV29-1 and TRBJ2-7; 9 bases are a match to TRBD2. Germline CDR1 is SQVTM and CDR2 is ANQGSEA. This CDR3 is 14 amino acids long. V lost 4 bases, J lost 1 base, and 5 bases stayed unmatched. In DNA, the CDR3 is TGCAGCGTTGGGGTGACTAGCGGATCCTACGAGCAGTACTTC. It is translated as CSVGVTSGSYEQYF.

V is TRBV7-2 and J is TRBJ1-1, with 8 bases matching TRBD1. After removal of 5 bases from V and 4 bases from J, the junction contained 6 bases not matched to a gene. Germline values: CDR1 SGHTA, CDR2 FQGNSA. This CDR3 region has 14 residues. CDR3 nucleotides: TGTGCCAGCAGCGCGTGGACAGGGTTCACTGAAGCTTTCTTT. This sequence encodes CASSAWTGFTEAFF.

There are a few counts of this clone. The chain has TRBV5-1 and TRBJ2-7, with 9 bases that match TRBD1. Germline V lookup: CDR1 SGHRS, CDR2 YFSETQ. The junction had 10 bases not matched to a gene; V was cut back by 3 bases and J by 6 bases. The CDR3 contains 15 residues. Written as DNA, the CDR3 is TGCGCCAGCAGCTCCCGGACAGGGGATATGGCCGAGCAGTACTTC. Amino acid sequence: CASSSRTGDMAEQYF.

The rearrangement links TRBV5-1 to TRBJ2-5; the match to TRBD2 covers 10 bases. The CDR3 spans 17 residues. Germline lookup yields CDR1 SGHRS and CDR2 YFSETQ. With V trimmed by 3 bases and J by 5 bases, 13 bases remained unmatched. The CDR3 protein is CASSSPSGGAKRETQYF. The CDR3 coding sequence is TGCGCCAGCAGCTCACCCAGCGGGGGGGCTAAAAGGGAGACCCAGTACTTC.

The gene calls are TRBV7-9 and TRBJ1-1, with TRBD1 identical over 7 bases. This CDR3 has 13 residues. Unmatched junction bases numbered 3, after V lost 5 bases and J lost 3 bases. Germline CDR1 SEHNR, CDR2 FQNEAQ (reference sequence). Written as DNA, the CDR3 is TGTGCCAGCAGCCCCCAGGGGGACACTGAAGCTTTCTTT. This encodes CASSPQGDTEAFF. Variable domain in full (rest from reference TRBV7-9 and TRBJ1-1): DTGVSQNPRHKITKRGQNVTFRCDPISEHNRLYWYRQTLGQGPEFLTYFQNEAQLEKSRLLSDRFSAERPKGSFSTLEIQRTEQGDSAMYLCASSPQGDTEAFFGQGTRLTVV.

The chain couples TRBV6-1 to TRBJ1-1; TRBD1 is a possible D gene (6 bases). Germline V gene sequence: CDR1 MNHNS, CDR2 SASEGT. V lost 3 bases, J lost 1 base, and 12 bases lay in between. The CDR3 length is 15 residues. This chain's CDR3 is CASSDRGWRNTEAFF. For the CDR3, the DNA is TGTGCCAGCAGTGACAGGGGCTGGCGGAACACTGAAGCTTTCTTT.

This clone has only one observation. This rearrangement joins TRBV3-1 (or the pseudogene TRBV3-2) to TRBJ2-4; tentative D call: TRBD1 (6 bases). The length of the CDR3 is 19 residues. Germline-derived CDR1 and CDR2 are LGHDT and YNNKEL (reference sequence). V was pared by 6 bases and J by 0 bases, with 24 bases between. CDR3 in amino acids: CASSPRTRGSSLAKNIQYF. The CDR3 DNA reads TGTGCCAGCAGTCCAAGAACTAGGGGGAGCTCATTAGCCAAAAACATTCAGTACTTC.

The CDR3 DNA sequence: TGTGCCAGCAGCTTAACAAGATTGTCGGCGGGGAAGAACACTGAAGCTTTCTTT. It codes for CASSLTRLSAGKNTEAFF. The rearrangement joins TRBV7-3 to TRBJ1-1; no clear D. Per the germline V gene, CDR1 is SGHTA and CDR2 is FQGTGA. Trimming pared 0 bases from V and 1 base from J, leaving 18 bases between. CDR3 length equals 18 residues.

This chain links TRBV7-3 with TRBJ1-6; tentative D call: TRBD1 (5 bases). V was shortened by 3 bases and J by 9 bases, with 12 bases between the two germline ends. Germline CDR1 reads SGHTA; CDR2 reads FQGTGA. This CDR3 region has 14 residues. The CDR3 loop reads CASSFGDLSSPLHF. CDR3 nucleotide sequence: TGTGCCAGCAGCTTCGGGGACCTAAGTTCACCCCTCCACTTT.

The chain links TRBV4-3 to TRBJ1-2; D remains ambiguous. CDR3 length equals 16 residues. Germline CDR1 LGHNA, CDR2 YSLEER. Trimming removed 1 base from V and 0 bases from J, with 12 bases in between. Written as DNA, the CDR3 is TGCGCCAGCAGCCAAGGATCGAGCCTCTCTAACTATGGCTACACCTTC. As protein: CASSQGSSLSNYGYTF.

The CDR3 sequence: CASSQDTGGSTEAFF. The CDR3 DNA reads as TGTGCCAGCAGCCAAGATACAGGGGGCAGTACTGAAGCTTTCTTT. The rearrangement uses TRBV4-2 and TRBJ1-1; 9 nucleotides line up with TRBD1. Trimming removed 0 bases from V and 5 bases from J; junction bases left unmatched: 4. This CDR3 comprises 15 residues. Germline V gives CDR1 LGHNA, CDR2 YNFKEQ.

The rearrangement links TRBV6-6 to TRBJ2-7, with TRBD1 identical over 9 bases. The CDR3 covers 14 residues. V shed 5 bases, J shed 2 bases, and the junction held 4 bases outside the gene matches. CDR1 and CDR2 (germline): MNHNY, SVGAGI (reference sequence). In nucleotides, the CDR3 is TGTGCCAGCAGTATGGACAGGGGCGCCTACGAGCAGTACTTC. Amino acids: CASSMDRGAYEQYF.

This sequence joins TRBV20-1 and TRBJ1-5; 7 nucleotides agree with TRBD1. The germline V gene has CDR1 DFQATT and CDR2 SNEGSKA (reference sequence). CDR3 length: 16 residues. Trimming took 3 bases from V and 0 from J; bases not matched to a gene: 8. The CDR3 nucleotides are TGCAGTGCTAGTAACAGGGGCACTTATAGCAATCAGCCCCAGCATTTT. Translated, it gives CSASNRGTYSNQPQHF.

The chain employs TRBV4-1 and TRBJ2-7; 7 bases align to TRBD1. CDR3 length equals 17 residues. The J segment lost 0 bases and the V segment lost 3 bases, leaving 11 bases of the junction unmatched. The germline V gene has CDR1 MGHRA and CDR2 YSYEKL. The CDR3 DNA follows: TGCGCCAGCAGCCACCAAAACAGGGGTTTCGGCTCCTACGAGCAGTACTTC. Its protein is CASSHQNRGFGSYEQYF.

This clone has a handful of counts. The chain recombines TRBV6-5 with TRBJ1-5, with 8 bases matching TRBD1. The V gene's germline CDR1 is MNHEY and CDR2 SVGAGI. This CDR3 is 15 amino acids long. Trimming at V came to 2 bases and at J to 7 bases, leaving 7 bases not matched to a gene. DNA for the CDR3: TGTGCCAGCAGTTACACGACAGGGGCCGAACAGCCCCAGCATTTT. Translating it yields CASSYTTGAEQPQHF.

The V gene is TRBV12-3 or TRBV12-4, the J gene TRBJ2-7; tentatively, D is TRBD1 (6 bases). V shed 5 bases and J shed 7 bases, with 15 bases lying between them. The CDR3 spans 13 residues. In DNA, the CDR3 is TGTGCCAGCAGTCCCAGGACAGTCGGGGAGCAGTACTTC. It yields the protein CASSPRTVGEQYF.

In DNA, the CDR3 is TGTGCCAGTAGGGTTAGAGCGGGAGGGCCGAGACGGGATGAGCAGTTCTTC. It encodes CASRVRAGGPRRDEQFF. The chain carries TRBV19 and TRBJ2-1; TRBD2 matches at 10 bases. After removal of 6 bases from V and 8 bases from J, the junction contained 16 bases not matched to a gene. Per the germline V gene, CDR1 is LNHDA and CDR2 is SQIVND (reference sequence). The CDR3 loop spans 17 amino acids.

This chain joins TRBV27 and TRBJ2-7; 9 bases fit TRBD1. The V gene end was trimmed by 3 bases and the J gene end by 1 base; junction bases not matched to a gene: 4. Germline V gene sequence: CDR1 MNHEY, CDR2 SMNVEV (reference sequence). CDR3 length: 15 amino acids. This CDR3 is CASSFGTGTSYEQYF. CDR3 DNA: TGTGCCAGCAGTTTCGGGACAGGGACATCCTACGAGCAGTACTTC.

For the CDR3, the DNA is TGCGCCAGCAGCTCAGGGACTAGCGGGGGGGCCTGGGAGACCCAGTACTTC. This sequence encodes CASSSGTSGGAWETQYF. V gene TRBV5-1 combines with J gene TRBJ2-5; 16 bases line up with TRBD2. Trimming cost V 3 bases and J 5 bases; bases outside gene matches: 7. This CDR3 comprises 17 residues. Germline CDR1 is SGHRS and CDR2 is YFSETQ.

This clone occurred once. The J gene is TRBJ1-5, the V gene TRBV12-3 or TRBV12-4; no definite D call. Between the trimmed V and J ends, which lost 7 bases and 2 bases, there was a span of 6 bases. This CDR3 has 12 residues. The CDR3 loop reads CASTGGNQPQHF. DNA for the CDR3: TGTGCCAGCACGGGCGGCAATCAGCCCCAGCATTTT.